One and the same sample provided the 9 T cell receptor beta chains below, sequenced in a study of Ad26.COV2.S vaccination and SARS-CoV-2 variants. The method was immunoSEQ multiplex PCR; TCRdb's version includes in-frame clones alone and lacks a portion of them. The sample has about 420,000 clones, approximately 88% seen once; the top ten hold 3.6%. Indicated treatment: about 20 received Ad26.COV2.S at low or high dose, single or two shots; roughly five received placebo; per-sample allocation not given. Sampling took place 63 days after the first vaccine or placebo injection. The sample in question was peripheral blood, obtained in a trial of Ad26.COV2.S vaccine versus placebo. The receptors were gathered from a person between 18 and 59 years old who received the Ad26.COV2.S COVID-19 vaccine or a placebo.

The gene calls are TRBV28 and TRBJ2-2; the match to TRBD2 covers 11 bases. Germline V lookup: CDR1 MDHEN, CDR2 SYDVKM. The CDR3 runs 16 residues. With V trimmed by 2 bases and J by 5 bases, 4 bases remained unmatched. The CDR3 is CASSLRLAGLTGELFF. The CDR3 bases are TGTGCCAGCAGTTTAAGACTAGCGGGGTTAACCGGGGAGCTGTTTTTT.

The chain employs TRBV5-1 and TRBJ2-3, with 7 bases identical to TRBD1. The J segment lost 6 bases and the V segment lost 4 bases, leaving 8 bases of the junction unmatched. The CDR3 loop spans 14 amino acids. CDR1 is SGHRS and CDR2 is YFSETQ in the germline V gene. The CDR3: CASSLTGDRDTQYF. The CDR3, as DNA: TGCGCCAGCAGCCTTACAGGGGACCGGGATACGCAGTATTTT.

With regard to this clone: The sample contains more than one DNA sequence encoding this CDR3. The chain uses TRBV18 and TRBJ1-3; D remains unclear. Germline V gives CDR1 KGHSH, CDR2 LQKENI. V gave up 0 bases and J gave up 0 bases, with 3 bases separating them. The CDR3 spans 14 residues. The CDR3 protein is CASSPPDSGNTIYF. The CDR3, as DNA: TGTGCCAGCTCACCACCGGACTCTGGAAACACCATATATTTT. The complete variable domain, with remaining parts taken from reference TRBV18 and TRBJ1-3, reads NAGVMQNPRHLVRRRGQEARLRCSPMKGHSHVYWYRQLPEEGLKFMVYLQKENIIDESGMPKERFSAEFPKEGPSILRIQQVVRGDSAAYFCASSPPDSGNTIYFGEGSWLTVV.

DNA of the CDR3: TGTGCCAGCAGTGCGCACGGGACAGGGGGCTTGGCCCAGCATTTT. Translation gives CASSAHGTGGLAQHF. The J gene is TRBJ1-5, the V gene TRBV6-6; TRBD1 aligns across 12 bases. The CDR3 is made up of 15 amino acids. From germline, CDR1 is MNHNY and CDR2 SVGAGI (reference sequence). J lost 11 bases, V lost 5 bases, and 10 bases had no gene match.

This chain links TRBV5-1 with TRBJ2-7; TRBD1 aligns across 7 bases. V lost 0 bases to trimming and J lost 0 bases; unmatched junction nucleotides: 9. The CDR3 length is 17 residues. CDR1 is SGHRS, CDR2 YFSETQ, per germline. In DNA, the CDR3 is TGCGCCAGCAGCTTGGTCCCACAGGGGCAGGTCTCCTACGAGCAGTACTTC. This sequence encodes CASSLVPQGQVSYEQYF.

The rearrangement joins TRBV6-7 to TRBJ2-1; weak D call: TRBD2 (6 bases). TRBV6-7 is assigned to the ORF class and has an uncertain function. V lost 2 bases, J lost 10 bases, and 18 bases lay in between. This CDR3 contains 15 residues. The CDR3 DNA reads as TGTGCCAGCAGTTACCCGAAACTTGGGGGGTGCGAGCAGTTCTTC. It yields the protein CASSYPKLGGCEQFF.

The chain couples TRBV11-1 to TRBJ2-1; 8 bases are shared with TRBD1. Germline CDR1 is SGHAT and CDR2 is FQDESV (reference sequence). V gave up 3 bases and J gave up 8 bases; unmatched junction bases: 9. This CDR3 comprises 15 residues. CDR3 sequence reads: CASSLLTGGLDEQFF. The CDR3 DNA sequence: TGTGCCAGCAGCTTGTTAACAGGGGGACTGGATGAGCAGTTCTTC.

The J gene is TRBJ2-3, the V gene TRBV11-2; D remains unclear. The V and J ends lost 4 bases and 3 bases respectively, with 11 bases between them. Germline V CDR1 and CDR2: SGHAT, FQNNGV. CDR3 length equals 14 residues. The chain's CDR3 is CASSSLGITDTQYF. The CDR3 DNA reads as TGTGCCAGCAGCTCCCTAGGGATAACAGATACGCAGTATTTT.

The chain uses TRBV7-2 and TRBJ2-1, with D unresolved. Germline-derived CDR1 and CDR2 are SGHTA and FQGNSA. V was shortened by 4 bases and J by 2 bases, with 9 bases between the two germline ends. This CDR3 comprises 14 residues. CDR3 region: CASSYPRPYNEQFF. CDR3 in DNA: TGTGCCAGCAGCTACCCTCGGCCCTACAATGAGCAGTTCTTC.